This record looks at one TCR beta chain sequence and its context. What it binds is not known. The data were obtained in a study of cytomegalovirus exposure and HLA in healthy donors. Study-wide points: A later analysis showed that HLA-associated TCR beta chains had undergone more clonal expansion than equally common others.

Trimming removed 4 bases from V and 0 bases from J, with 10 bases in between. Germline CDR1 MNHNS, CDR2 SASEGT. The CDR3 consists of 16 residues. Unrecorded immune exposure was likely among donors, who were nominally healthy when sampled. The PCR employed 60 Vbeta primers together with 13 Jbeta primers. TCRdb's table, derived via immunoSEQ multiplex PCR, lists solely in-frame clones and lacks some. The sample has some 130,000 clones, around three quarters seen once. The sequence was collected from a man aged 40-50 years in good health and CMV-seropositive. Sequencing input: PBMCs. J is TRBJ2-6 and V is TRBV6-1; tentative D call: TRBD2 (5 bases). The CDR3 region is CASSATGLSGANVLTF. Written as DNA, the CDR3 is TGTGCCAGCAGTGCTACCGGACTCTCTGGGGCCAACGTCCTGACTTTC.